This T cell receptor beta chain was recovered during a study of CD8 T cells in Susac syndrome. This CDR3 has 13 amino acids. CDR1 is LGHDT, CDR2 YNNKEL, per germline (reference sequence). Trimming shortened V by 6 bases and J by 5 bases, and 13 bases separated the two germline ends. TCR beta sequences were obtained from blood CD8+ and CD4+ T cells. Controls matched for age and sex were healthy donors. Purification of the CD8+ and CD4+ T cells relied on negative isolation, and TEMRA cells underwent FACS enrichment. The authors reverse transcribed roughly 0.5 to 1 ug RNA with random hexamers. Multiplex PCR with immunoSEQ amplified the TCR beta CDR3 across 54 Vbeta and 13 Jbeta. TCRdb ran MiXCR on the immunoSEQ multiplex PCR reads and lists one entry per CDR3 protein. The sample holds 180,000 or so distinct CDR3 sequences, around 95% seen once.

The gene calls are TRBV3-1 and TRBJ2-5; D might be TRBD1 (6 bases). This clonotype was sampled from a human donor in good health. Material: CD4+ T cells from PBMCs. The DNA for the CDR3 is TGTGCCAGCAGGCCCAGGGGTGGGGAGACCCAGTACTTC. It is translated as CASRPRGGETQYF.